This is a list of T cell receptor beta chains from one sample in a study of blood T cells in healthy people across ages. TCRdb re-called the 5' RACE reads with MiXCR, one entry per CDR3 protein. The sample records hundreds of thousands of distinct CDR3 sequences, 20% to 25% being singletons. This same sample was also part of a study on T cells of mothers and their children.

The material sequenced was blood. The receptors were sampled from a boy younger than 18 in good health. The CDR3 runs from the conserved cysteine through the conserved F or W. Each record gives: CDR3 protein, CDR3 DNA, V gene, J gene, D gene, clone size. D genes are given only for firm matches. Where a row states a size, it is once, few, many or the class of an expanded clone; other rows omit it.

CDR3: CASSQDLAPGELFF
DNA: TGTGCCAGCAGCCAAGATCTCGCCCCCGGGGAGCTGTTTTTT
V: TRBV3-1
J: TRBJ2-2
D: .
size: .

CDR3: CASSYSPNEQFF
DNA: TGTGCCAGCAGTTATTCACCTAATGAGCAGTTCTTC
V: TRBV28
J: TRBJ2-1
D: .
size: few

CDR3: CASTENRGPYNEQFF
DNA: TGTGCCAGCACCGAAAACAGGGGGCCGTACAATGAGCAGTTCTTC
V: TRBV28
J: TRBJ2-1
D: TRBD1
size: once

CDR3: CASSQSSGEKLFF
DNA: TGTGCCAGCTCACAATCGAGTGGCGAAAAACTGTTTTTT
V: TRBV18
J: TRBJ1-4
D: .
size: .

CDR3: CASSQGGTNYGYTF
DNA: TGTGCCAGCAGCCAAGGGGGCACTAACTATGGCTACACCTTC
V: TRBV4-2
J: TRBJ1-2
D: .
size: .

CDR3: CSARQGQGDTEAFF
DNA: TGCAGTGCTAGGCAAGGACAGGGCGACACTGAAGCTTTCTTT
V: TRBV20-1
J: TRBJ1-1
D: TRBD1
size: once

CDR3: CASSLVAGGPGGGEQFF
DNA: TGTGCCAGCAGCTTAGTTGCGGGAGGCCCGGGGGGTGGAGAGCAGTTCTTC
V: TRBV11-2
J: TRBJ2-1
D: TRBD2
size: few

CDR3: CASSFIQRTSNEQFF
DNA: TGTGCCAGCAGTTTCATCCAGCGCACTTCCAATGAGCAGTTCTTC
V: TRBV28
J: TRBJ2-1
D: .
size: .

CDR3: CSVGGLAFMEGEQFF
DNA: TGCAGCGTTGGGGGACTCGCATTTATGGAGGGTGAGCAGTTCTTC
V: TRBV29-1
J: TRBJ2-1
D: .
size: .

CDR3: CSATQGAGRAFF
DNA: TGCAGTGCTACTCAGGGGGCTGGGAGAGCTTTCTTT
V: TRBV20-1
J: TRBJ1-1
D: TRBD1
size: .